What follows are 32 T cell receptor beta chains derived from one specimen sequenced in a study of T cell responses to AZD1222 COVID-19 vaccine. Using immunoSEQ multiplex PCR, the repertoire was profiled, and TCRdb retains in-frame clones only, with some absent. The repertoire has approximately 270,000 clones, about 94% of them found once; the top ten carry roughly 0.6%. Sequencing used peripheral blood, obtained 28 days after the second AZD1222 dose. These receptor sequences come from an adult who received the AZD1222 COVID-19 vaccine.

The CDR3 reads CASSYTGQGGDGYTF. CDR3 in DNA: TGTGCCAGCAGTTACACCGGACAGGGAGGGGATGGCTACACCTTC. The chain uses TRBV6-2 or TRBV6-3 and TRBJ1-2; 8 bases align to TRBD1. V was clipped by 2 bases and J by 6 bases; unmatched bases: 8. The CDR3 is made up of 15 amino acids. Germline lookup yields CDR1 MNHEY and CDR2 SVGEGT.

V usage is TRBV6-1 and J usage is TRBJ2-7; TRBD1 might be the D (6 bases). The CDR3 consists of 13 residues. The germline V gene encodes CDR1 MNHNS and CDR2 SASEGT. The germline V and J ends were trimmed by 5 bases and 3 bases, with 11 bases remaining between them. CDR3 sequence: CASSNRDIYEQYF. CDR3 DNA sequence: TGTGCCAGCAGTAACCGGGACATCTACGAGCAGTACTTC.

CDR3 bases: TGTGCCAGCAGCTTCGGAGGGGGGGTCAATCAGCCCCAGCATTTT. Translating it yields CASSFGGGVNQPQHF. The chain uses TRBV5-6 and TRBJ1-5, with D perhaps TRBD1 (6 bases). The CDR3 extends over 15 amino acids. Trimming pared 2 bases from V and 3 bases from J, leaving 12 bases between. The V gene's germline CDR1 is SGHDT and CDR2 YYEEEE.

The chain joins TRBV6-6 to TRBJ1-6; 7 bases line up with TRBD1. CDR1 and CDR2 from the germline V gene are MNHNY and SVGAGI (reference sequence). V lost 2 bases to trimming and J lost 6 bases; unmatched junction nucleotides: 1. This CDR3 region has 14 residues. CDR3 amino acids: CASSYQGVNSPLHF. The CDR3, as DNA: TGTGCCAGCAGTTACCAGGGGGTTAATTCACCCCTCCACTTT.

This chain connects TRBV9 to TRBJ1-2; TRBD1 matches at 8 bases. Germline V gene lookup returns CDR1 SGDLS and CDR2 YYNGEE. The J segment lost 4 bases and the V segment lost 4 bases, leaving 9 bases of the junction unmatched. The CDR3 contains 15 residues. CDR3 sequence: CASSPRDRRSYGYTF. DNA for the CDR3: TGTGCCAGCAGCCCCCGGGACAGGAGAAGCTATGGCTACACCTTC. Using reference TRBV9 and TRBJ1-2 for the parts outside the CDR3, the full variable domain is DSGVTQTPKHLITATGQRVTLRCSPRSGDLSVYWYQQSLDQGLQFLIQYYNGEERAKGNILERFSAQQFPDLHSELNLSSLELGDSALYFCASSPRDRRSYGYTFGSGTRLTVV.

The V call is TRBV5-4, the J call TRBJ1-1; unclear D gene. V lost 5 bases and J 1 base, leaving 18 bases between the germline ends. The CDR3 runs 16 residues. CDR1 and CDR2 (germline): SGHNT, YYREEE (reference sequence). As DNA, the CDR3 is TGTGCCAGCAGGCCGGAGTTAGAGGATGAGAACACTGAAGCTTTCTTT. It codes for CASRPELEDENTEAFF.

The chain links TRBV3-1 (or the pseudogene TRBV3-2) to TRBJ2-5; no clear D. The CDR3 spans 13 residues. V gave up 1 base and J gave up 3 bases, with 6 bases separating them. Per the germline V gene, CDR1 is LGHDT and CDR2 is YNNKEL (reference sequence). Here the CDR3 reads CASSQGPKETQYF. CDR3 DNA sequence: TGTGCCAGCAGCCAAGGCCCGAAAGAGACCCAGTACTTC.

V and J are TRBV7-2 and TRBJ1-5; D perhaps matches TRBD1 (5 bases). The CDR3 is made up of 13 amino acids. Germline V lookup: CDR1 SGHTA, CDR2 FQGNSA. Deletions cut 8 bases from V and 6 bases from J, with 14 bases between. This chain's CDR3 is CASSRGMGQPQHF. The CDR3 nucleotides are TGTGCCAGCTCTCGGGGGATGGGTCAGCCCCAGCATTTT.

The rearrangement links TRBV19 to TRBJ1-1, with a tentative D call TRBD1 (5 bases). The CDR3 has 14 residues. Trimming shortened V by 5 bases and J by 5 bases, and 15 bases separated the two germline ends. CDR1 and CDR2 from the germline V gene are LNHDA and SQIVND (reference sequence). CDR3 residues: CASSPQGVETEAFF. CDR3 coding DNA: TGTGCCAGTAGTCCTCAGGGAGTAGAGACTGAAGCTTTCTTT.

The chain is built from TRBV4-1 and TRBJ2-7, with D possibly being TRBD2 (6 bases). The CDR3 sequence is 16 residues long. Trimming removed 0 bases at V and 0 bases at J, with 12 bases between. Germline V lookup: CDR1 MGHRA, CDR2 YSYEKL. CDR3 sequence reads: CASSQDMRGRSYEQYF. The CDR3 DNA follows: TGCGCCAGCAGCCAAGATATGCGGGGTCGCTCCTACGAGCAGTACTTC.

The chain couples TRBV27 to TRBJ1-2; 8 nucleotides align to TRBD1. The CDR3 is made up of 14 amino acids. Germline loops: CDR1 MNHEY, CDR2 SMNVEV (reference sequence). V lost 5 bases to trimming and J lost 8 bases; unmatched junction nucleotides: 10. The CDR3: CASSGQGAREGYTF. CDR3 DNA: TGTGCCAGCAGTGGCCAGGGGGCCCGAGAGGGCTACACCTTC.

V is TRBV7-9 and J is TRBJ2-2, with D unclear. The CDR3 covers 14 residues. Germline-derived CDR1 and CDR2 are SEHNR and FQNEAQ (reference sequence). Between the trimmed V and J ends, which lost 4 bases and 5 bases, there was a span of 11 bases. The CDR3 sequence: CASSSSVPTGELFF. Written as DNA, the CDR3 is TGTGCCAGCAGCTCCAGCGTCCCGACCGGGGAGCTGTTTTTT.

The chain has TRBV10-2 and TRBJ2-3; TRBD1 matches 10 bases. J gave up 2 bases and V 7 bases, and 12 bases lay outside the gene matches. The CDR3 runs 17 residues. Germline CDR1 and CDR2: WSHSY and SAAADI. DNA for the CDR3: TGCGCCAGCACCGGGACAGGGGACCTTTCTCTCACAGATACGCAGTATTTT. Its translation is CASTGTGDLSLTDTQYF.

The CDR3 nucleotides read TGCGCCAGCAGTCCAACTCCACAACTGCGGGGAAACACCATATATTTT. Protein sequence: CASSPTPQLRGNTIYF. The J gene is TRBJ1-3, the V gene TRBV5-1, with unresolved D. The V end was cut by 5 bases, the J end by 4 bases, with 19 bases between. In germline, CDR1 is SGHRS, CDR2 YFSETQ. The CDR3 has 16 amino acids.

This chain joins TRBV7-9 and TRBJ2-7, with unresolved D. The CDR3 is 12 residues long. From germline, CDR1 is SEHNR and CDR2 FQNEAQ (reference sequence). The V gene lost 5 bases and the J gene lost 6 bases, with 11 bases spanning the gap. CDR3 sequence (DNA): TGTGCCAGCAGCCAACGGGCAGGCGAGCAGTACTTC. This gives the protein CASSQRAGEQYF.

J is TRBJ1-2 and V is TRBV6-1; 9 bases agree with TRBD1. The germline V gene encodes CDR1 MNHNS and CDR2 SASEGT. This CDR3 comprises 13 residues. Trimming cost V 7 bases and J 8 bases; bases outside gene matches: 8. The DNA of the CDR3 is TGTGCCAGCACTCCCGGACAGGGGAGCGGCTACACCTTC. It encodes CASTPGQGSGYTF.

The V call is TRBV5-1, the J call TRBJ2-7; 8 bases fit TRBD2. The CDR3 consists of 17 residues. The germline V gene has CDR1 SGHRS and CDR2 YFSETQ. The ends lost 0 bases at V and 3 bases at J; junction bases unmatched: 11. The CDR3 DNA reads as TGCGCCAGCAGCTTGGGCCCCCTAGCGGGCCAGCTCTACGAGCAGTACTTC. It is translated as CASSLGPLAGQLYEQYF.

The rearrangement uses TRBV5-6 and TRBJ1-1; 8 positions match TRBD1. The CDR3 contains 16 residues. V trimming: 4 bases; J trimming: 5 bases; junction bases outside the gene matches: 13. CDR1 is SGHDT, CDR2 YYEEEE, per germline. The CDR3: CASSPLGTGSLTEAFF. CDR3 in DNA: TGTGCCAGCAGCCCCCTTGGGACAGGAAGTTTAACTGAAGCTTTCTTT.

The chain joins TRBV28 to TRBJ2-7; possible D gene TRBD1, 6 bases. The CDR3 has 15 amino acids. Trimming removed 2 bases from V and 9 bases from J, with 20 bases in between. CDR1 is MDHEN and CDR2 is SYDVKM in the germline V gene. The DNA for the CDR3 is TGTGCCAGCAGTTTAACAGCGCTTAACACAGGGTGGCAGTACTTC. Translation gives CASSLTALNTGWQYF.

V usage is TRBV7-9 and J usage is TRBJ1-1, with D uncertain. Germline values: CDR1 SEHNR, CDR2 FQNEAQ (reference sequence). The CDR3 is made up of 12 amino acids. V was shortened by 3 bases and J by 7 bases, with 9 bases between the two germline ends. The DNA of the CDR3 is TGTGCCAGCAGCTTTTACACAGATGAAGCTTTCTTT. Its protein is CASSFYTDEAFF.

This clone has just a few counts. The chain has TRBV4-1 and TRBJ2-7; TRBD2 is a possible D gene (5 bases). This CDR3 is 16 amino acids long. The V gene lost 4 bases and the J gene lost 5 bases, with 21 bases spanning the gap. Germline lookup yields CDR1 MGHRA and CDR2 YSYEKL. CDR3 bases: TGCGCCAGCAGCCTAAGTGGGGTAACGTCCGGGGACGAGCAGTACTTC. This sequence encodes CASSLSGVTSGDEQYF.

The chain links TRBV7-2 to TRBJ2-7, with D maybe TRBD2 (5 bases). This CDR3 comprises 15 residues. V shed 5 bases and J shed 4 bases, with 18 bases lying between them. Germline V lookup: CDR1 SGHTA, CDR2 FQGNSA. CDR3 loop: CASSPKRERVYEQYF. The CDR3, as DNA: TGTGCCAGCAGCCCTAAGAGGGAAAGAGTGTACGAGCAGTACTTC.

This CDR3 is CASSSRDTTYEQYF. CDR3 nucleotide sequence: TGTGCCAGCAGCTCCCGGGACACAACCTACGAGCAGTACTTC. The chain couples TRBV6-5 to TRBJ2-7, with D possibly TRBD1 on 6 matching bases. This CDR3 spans 14 amino acids. Germline V gene lookup returns CDR1 MNHEY and CDR2 SVGAGI. Trimming removed 6 bases at V and 2 bases at J, with 14 bases between.

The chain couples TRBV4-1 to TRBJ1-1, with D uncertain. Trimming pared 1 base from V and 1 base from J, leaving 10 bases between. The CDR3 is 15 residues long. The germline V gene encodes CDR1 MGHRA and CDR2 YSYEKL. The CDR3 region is CASSQVNWGNTEAFF. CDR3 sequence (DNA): TGCGCCAGCAGCCAAGTTAATTGGGGGAACACTGAAGCTTTCTTT.

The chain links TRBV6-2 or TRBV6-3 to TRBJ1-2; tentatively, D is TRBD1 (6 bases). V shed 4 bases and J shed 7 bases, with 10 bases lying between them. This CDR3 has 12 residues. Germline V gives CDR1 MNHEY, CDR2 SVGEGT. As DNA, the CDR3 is TGTGCCAGCAGTTCACAGGGCCCTGGCTACACCTTC. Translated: CASSSQGPGYTF.

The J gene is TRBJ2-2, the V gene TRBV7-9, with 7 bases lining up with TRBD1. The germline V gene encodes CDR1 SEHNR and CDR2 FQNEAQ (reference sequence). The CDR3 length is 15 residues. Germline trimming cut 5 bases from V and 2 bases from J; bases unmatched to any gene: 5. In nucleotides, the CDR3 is TGTGCCAGCAGCCACCGGGACAGAAACACCGGGGAGCTGTTTTTT. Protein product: CASSHRDRNTGELFF. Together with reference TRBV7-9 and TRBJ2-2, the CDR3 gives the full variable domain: DTGVSQNPRHKITKRGQNVTFRCDPISEHNRLYWYRQTLGQGPEFLTYFQNEAQLEKSRLLSDRFSAERPKGSFSTLEIQRTEQGDSAMYLCASSHRDRNTGELFFGEGSRLTVL.

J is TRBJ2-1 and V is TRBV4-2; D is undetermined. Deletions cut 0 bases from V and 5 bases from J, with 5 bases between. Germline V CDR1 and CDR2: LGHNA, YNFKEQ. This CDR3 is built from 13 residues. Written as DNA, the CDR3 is TGTGCCAGCAGCCAAGAAATCGACAATGAGCAGTTCTTC. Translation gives CASSQEIDNEQFF.

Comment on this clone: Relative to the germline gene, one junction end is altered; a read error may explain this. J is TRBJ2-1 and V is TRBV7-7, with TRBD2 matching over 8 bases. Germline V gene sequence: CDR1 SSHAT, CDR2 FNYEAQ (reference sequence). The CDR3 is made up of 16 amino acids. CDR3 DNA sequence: TGTGCTAGCAGCTTAGTAGTCGGGGGGGCCTACAATGAGCAGTTCTTC. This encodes CASSLVVGGAYNEQFF.

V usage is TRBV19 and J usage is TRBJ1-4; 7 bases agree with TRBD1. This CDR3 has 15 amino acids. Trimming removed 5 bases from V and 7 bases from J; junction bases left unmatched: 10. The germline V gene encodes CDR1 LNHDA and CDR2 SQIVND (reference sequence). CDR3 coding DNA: TGTGCCAGTAGTGTCGAGGGGGCGGATCGTGAAAAACTGTTTTTT. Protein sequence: CASSVEGADREKLFF. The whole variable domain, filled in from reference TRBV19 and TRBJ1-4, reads DGGITQSPKYLFRKEGQNVTLSCEQNLNHDAMYWYRQDPGQGLRLIYYSQIVNDFQKGDIAEGYSVSREKKESFPLTVTSAQKNPTAFYLCASSVEGADREKLFFGSGTQLSVL.

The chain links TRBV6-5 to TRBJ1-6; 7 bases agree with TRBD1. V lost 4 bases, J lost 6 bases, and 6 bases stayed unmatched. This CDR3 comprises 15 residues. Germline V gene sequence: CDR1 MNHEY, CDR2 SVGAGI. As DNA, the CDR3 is TGTGCCAGCAGTTCTAAGACAGGGAGTAATTCACCCCTCCACTTT. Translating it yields CASSSKTGSNSPLHF.

The CDR3 sequence is CASSLGPVGSPLHF. The CDR3 DNA reads TGTGCCAGCAGCTTAGGACCAGTAGGATCACCCCTCCACTTT. V is TRBV7-3 and J is TRBJ1-6, with D hard to call. From germline, CDR1 is SGHTA and CDR2 FQGTGA. V lost 2 bases and J lost 10, with 12 bases in between. The CDR3 extends over 14 amino acids.

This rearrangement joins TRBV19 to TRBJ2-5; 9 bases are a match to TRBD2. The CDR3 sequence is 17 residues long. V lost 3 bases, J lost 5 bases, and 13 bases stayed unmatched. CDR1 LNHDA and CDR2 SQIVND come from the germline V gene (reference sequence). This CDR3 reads CASSMGKRGASRETQYF. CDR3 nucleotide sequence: TGTGCCAGTAGTATGGGGAAGCGGGGGGCTTCCCGTGAGACCCAGTACTTC.